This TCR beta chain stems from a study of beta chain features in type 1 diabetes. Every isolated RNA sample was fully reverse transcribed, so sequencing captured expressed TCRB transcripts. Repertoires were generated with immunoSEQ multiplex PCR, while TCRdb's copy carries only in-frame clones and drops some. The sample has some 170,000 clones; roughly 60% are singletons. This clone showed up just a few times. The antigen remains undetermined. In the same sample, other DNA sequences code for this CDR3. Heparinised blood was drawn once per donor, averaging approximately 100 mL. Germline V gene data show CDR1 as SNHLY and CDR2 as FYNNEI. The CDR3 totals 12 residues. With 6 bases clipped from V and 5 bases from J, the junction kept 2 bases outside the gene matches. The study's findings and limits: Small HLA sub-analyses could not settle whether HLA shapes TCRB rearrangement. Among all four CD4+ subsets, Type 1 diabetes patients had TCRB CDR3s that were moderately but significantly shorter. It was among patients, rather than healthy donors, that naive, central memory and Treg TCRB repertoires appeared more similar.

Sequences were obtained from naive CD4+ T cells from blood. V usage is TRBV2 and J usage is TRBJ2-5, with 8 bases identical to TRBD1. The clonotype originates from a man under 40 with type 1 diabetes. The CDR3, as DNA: TGTGCCAGCAGCACAGGGGGGGAGACCCAGTACTTC. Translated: CASSTGGETQYF.